The next 27 T cell receptor beta chains were all read from a single sample in a study of technical replicates of blood from several donors (TCRdb year 2017). Libraries were constructed by the immunoSEQ multiplex PCR assay. TCRdb stores this immuneACCESS table with in-frame sequences only. Part of the clones is absent; in the studies checked, under half of the shortfall reflects unresolved V genes, and no reason is known for the rest. The table for this sample lists roughly 50,000 clones; approximately 92% of them were counted only once. The ten biggest clones cover about 3.9% of the sample. Material for sequencing was PBMCs. The receptor set was obtained from a human donor in good health. Some clones in this sample may be carry-over from other donors' samples.

CDR3 in amino acids: CASSPSGSAYEQYF. The CDR3 DNA is TGTGCCAGCTCACCTAGCGGGTCCGCCTACGAGCAGTACTTC. This chain links TRBV18 with TRBJ2-7; 7 positions agree with TRBD2. The CDR3 sequence is 14 residues long. Unmatched junction bases numbered 4, after V lost 3 bases and J lost 2 bases. Germline CDR1 is KGHSH and CDR2 is LQKENI.

This chain links TRBV4-1 with TRBJ2-1; 10 bases align to TRBD2. Germline lookup yields CDR1 MGHRA and CDR2 YSYEKL. The CDR3 is made up of 18 amino acids. V dropped 2 bases and J dropped 7; count of bases not matched to a gene: 14. The CDR3 DNA reads TGCGCCAGCAGCCAACCTCCCTTACTAGCGGGGAAACAAAATGAGCAGTTCTTC. It codes for CASSQPPLLAGKQNEQFF.

Here the CDR3 reads CASSVGAGGAAEQYF. The CDR3 region has the DNA TGTGCCAGCAGCGTAGGAGCGGGGGGGGCCGCCGAGCAGTACTTC. This sequence joins TRBV9 and TRBJ2-7; 10 bases are a match to TRBD2. The V gene end was trimmed by 0 bases and the J gene end by 6 bases; junction bases not matched to a gene: 6. From germline, CDR1 is SGDLS and CDR2 YYNGEE. The CDR3 has 15 amino acids.

This clone was observed a handful of times. The chain carries TRBV19 and TRBJ1-3, with D possibly being TRBD1 (6 bases). Germline V gives CDR1 LNHDA, CDR2 SQIVND (reference sequence). CDR3 length: 14 amino acids. Trimming took 9 bases from V and 0 from J, leaving 12 bases between them. CDR3 in DNA: TGTGCCAGCAAGGACAGCCACTCTGGAAACACCATATATTTT. Its translation is CASKDSHSGNTIYF.

The chain has TRBV20-1 and TRBJ2-5; 7 bases are shared with TRBD2. The CDR3 sequence is 11 residues long. Germline CDR1 DFQATT, CDR2 SNEGSKA (reference sequence). This chain's CDR3 is CSGGSGKTQYF. The CDR3 DNA follows: TGCAGCGGCGGGAGCGGAAAGACCCAGTACTTC.

The chain uses TRBV30 and TRBJ2-7; 10 nucleotides align to TRBD1. The CDR3 is made up of 13 amino acids. The germline V gene encodes CDR1 GTSNPN and CDR2 SVGIG (reference sequence). The junction had 3 bases not matched to a gene; V was cut back by 1 base and J by 6 bases. In DNA, the CDR3 is TGTGCCTGGAGTGGGGGGACAGGGGCCGAGCAGTACTTC. It encodes CAWSGGTGAEQYF.

This chain connects TRBV5-6 to TRBJ1-5; 10 bases fit TRBD1. Germline CDR1 SGHDT, CDR2 YYEEEE. This CDR3 comprises 16 residues. The junction had 12 bases not matched to a gene; V was cut back by 4 bases and J by 8 bases. This CDR3 reads CASSVGPDRGGEPQHF. As DNA, the CDR3 is TGTGCCAGCAGCGTAGGACCGGACAGGGGGGGAGAGCCCCAGCATTTT.

J is TRBJ2-7 and V is TRBV11-3, with no clear D. This CDR3 has 13 amino acids. Germline-derived CDR1 and CDR2 are SGHNT and YENEEA. The ends were cut back, 0 bases at V and 5 bases at J, with 8 bases in the middle. This CDR3 is CASSLEGSNEQYF. The DNA for the CDR3 is TGTGCCAGCAGCTTAGAGGGCAGTAACGAGCAGTACTTC.

The rearrangement joins TRBV5-6 to TRBJ2-7, with D possibly being TRBD1 (5 bases). V lost 4 bases and J lost 2, with 10 bases in between. Germline values: CDR1 SGHDT, CDR2 YYEEEE. CDR3 size: 13 residues. DNA of the CDR3: TGTGCCAGCAGCCTAGACAGAGCCTACGAGCAGTACTTC. Encoded protein: CASSLDRAYEQYF.

This chain links TRBV18 with TRBJ2-2, with a tentative D call TRBD1 (6 bases). The CDR3 extends over 15 amino acids. V was cut by 1 base and J by 4 bases, with 10 bases left in between. Looked up from germline, CDR1 is KGHSH and CDR2 is LQKENI. CDR3 region: CASSPRAGVTGELFF. DNA of the CDR3: TGTGCCAGCTCACCACGGGCAGGGGTCACCGGGGAGCTGTTTTTT.

This chain uses TRBV5-1 with TRBJ2-3; D gene unclear. Deletions cut 4 bases from V and 4 bases from J, with 10 bases between. The CDR3 totals 13 residues. Germline V gives CDR1 SGHRS, CDR2 YFSETQ. The CDR3, as DNA: TGCGCCAGCAGCATTTCTAGGCCAGATACGCAGTATTTT. Its protein is CASSISRPDTQYF.

The chain joins TRBV29-1 to TRBJ1-1, with D tentatively TRBD1 (6 bases). Germline CDR1 and CDR2: SQVTM and ANQGSEA. V gave up 4 bases and J gave up 3 bases, with 6 bases separating them. This CDR3 has 11 amino acids. CDR3 DNA sequence: TGCAGCGTTGGGACAGACACTGAAGCTTTCTTT. Its protein is CSVGTDTEAFF.

The chain links TRBV25-1 to TRBJ2-1; no firm D call. This CDR3 spans 11 amino acids. Germline-derived CDR1 and CDR2 are MGHDK and SYGVNS. V was cut by 3 bases and J by 5 bases, with 2 bases left in between. The CDR3 nucleotides are TGTGCCAGCAGTGACAACAATGAGCAGTTCTTC. It codes for CASSDNNEQFF.

This clone appeared once. J is TRBJ1-1 and V is TRBV5-6, with unresolved D. The ends were cut back, 3 bases at V and 5 bases at J, with 11 bases in the middle. The CDR3 extends over 13 amino acids. Germline CDR1 and CDR2: SGHDT and YYEEEE. The CDR3 sequence is CASSYPVGTEAFF. CDR3 nucleotide sequence: TGTGCCAGCAGCTACCCTGTCGGGACTGAAGCTTTCTTT. Supplemented by reference TRBV5-6 and TRBJ1-1, the full variable domain reads DAGVTQSPTHLIKTRGQQVTLRCSPKSGHDTVSWYQQALGQGPQFIFQYYEEEERQRGNFPDRFSGHQFPNYSSELNVNALLLGDSALYLCASSYPVGTEAFFGQGTRLTVV.

The chain is built from TRBV5-1 and TRBJ2-4; 8 bases align to TRBD1. The CDR3 is 15 residues long. The trim removed 0 bases at V and 8 bases at J, leaving 7 bases unmatched. CDR1 is SGHRS and CDR2 is YFSETQ in the germline V gene. DNA for the CDR3: TGCGCCAGCAGCTTGGTTGGGCAGGGGGCTGACATTCAGTACTTC. Translating gives CASSLVGQGADIQYF.

The rearrangement joins TRBV9 to TRBJ2-1; 7 bases match TRBD2. V dropped 4 bases and J dropped 1; count of bases not matched to a gene: 5. Germline V gives CDR1 SGDLS, CDR2 YYNGEE. The CDR3 is made up of 15 amino acids. DNA for the CDR3: TGTGCCAGCAGCTCTAGCGGCCTATCCTACAATGAGCAGTTCTTC. Translating it yields CASSSSGLSYNEQFF.

The chain links TRBV6-1 to TRBJ2-7; a weak D match, TRBD1 (5 bases). The CDR3 sequence is 16 residues long. The germline V gene encodes CDR1 MNHNS and CDR2 SASEGT. Trimming stripped 0 bases from V and 5 bases from J, with 17 bases between. The CDR3 sequence is CASSEAIDSLLNEQYF. Here the CDR3 DNA reads TGTGCCAGCAGTGAAGCCATAGACAGCCTGCTCAACGAGCAGTACTTC.

The chain couples TRBV20-1 to TRBJ2-7, with D possibly TRBD2 on 5 matching bases. The CDR3 is 11 residues long. The germline gives CDR1 DFQATT, CDR2 SNEGSKA (reference sequence). V was cut by 5 bases and J by 6 bases, with 11 bases left in between. The CDR3 sequence: CSALLEREQYF. CDR3 nucleotide sequence: TGCAGTGCTTTACTAGAACGCGAGCAGTACTTC.

The CDR3: CASTPTGNTGELFF. The CDR3 DNA sequence: TGTGCCAGCACCCCGACTGGAAACACCGGGGAGCTGTTTTTT. The rearrangement joins TRBV2 to TRBJ2-2; D uncertain. The CDR3 is made up of 14 amino acids. Germline assignment: CDR1 SNHLY and CDR2 FYNNEI. Trimming cost V 7 bases and J 2 bases, with 11 bases left between them.

This clone occurred once. The chain combines TRBV27 with TRBJ2-7; 7 bases fit TRBD1. J gave up 2 bases and V 3 bases, and 4 bases lay outside the gene matches. The germline gives CDR1 MNHEY, CDR2 SMNVEV (reference sequence). CDR3 length: 14 amino acids. CDR3 DNA sequence: TGTGCCAGCAGTTTTTACAGGGGCCCCTACGAGCAGTACTTC. Translated, it gives CASSFYRGPYEQYF.

This clone has just a few counts. V is TRBV7-9 and J is TRBJ2-7, with a possible D match to TRBD1 (8 bases). CDR1 is SEHNR, CDR2 FQNEAQ, per germline (reference sequence). V was cut by 5 bases and J by 3 bases, with 14 bases left in between. CDR3 length equals 14 residues. For the CDR3, the DNA is TGTGCCAGCAGCCTGAGCGGGACAGGCTACGAGCAGTACTTC. Amino acid sequence: CASSLSGTGYEQYF.

The rearrangement uses TRBV29-1 and TRBJ2-7; 14 positions agree with TRBD2. The germline V gene has CDR1 SQVTM and CDR2 ANQGSEA. Losses at the gene ends were 7 bases for V and 3 bases for J; bases not matched to a gene: 11. The CDR3 has 16 amino acids. CDR3 protein: CSARKGLAGEGYEQYF. The CDR3 DNA is TGCAGCGCCCGAAAGGGACTAGCGGGAGAAGGCTACGAGCAGTACTTC.

This chain links TRBV19 with TRBJ1-1; perhaps TRBD1 as D (5 bases). The CDR3 has 13 amino acids. The V end was cut by 11 bases, the J end by 0 bases, with 13 bases between. Germline-derived CDR1 and CDR2 are LNHDA and SQIVND (reference sequence). Here the CDR3 reads CAVGTFMNTEAFF. The CDR3 DNA reads as TGTGCCGTCGGGACTTTCATGAACACTGAAGCTTTCTTT.

The chain recombines TRBV5-8 with TRBJ1-1; D may be TRBD1 (5 bases). The V end lost 6 bases, the J end lost 4 bases, and 13 bases lay between the germline ends. Germline assignment: CDR1 SGHTS and CDR2 YDEGEE. This CDR3 contains 13 residues. This chain's CDR3 is CASNRGIGTEAFF. CDR3 nucleotides: TGTGCCAGCAATCGGGGGATCGGCACTGAAGCTTTCTTT.

This chain connects TRBV19 to TRBJ2-7, with D possibly matching TRBD2 (5 bases). The V end lost 3 bases, the J end lost 4 bases, and 13 bases lay between the germline ends. Germline assignment: CDR1 LNHDA and CDR2 SQIVND (reference sequence). The CDR3 totals 14 residues. DNA of the CDR3: TGTGCCAGTAGTATCGGAGGAACCGCTTACGAGCAGTACTTC. Translating gives CASSIGGTAYEQYF.

The chain combines TRBV5-6 with TRBJ2-5, with a possible D match to TRBD1 (6 bases). Trimming stripped 5 bases from V and 3 bases from J, with 17 bases between. CDR1 is SGHDT, CDR2 YYEEEE, per germline. The CDR3 length is 15 residues. The CDR3 reads CASRRIGAGEETQYF. CDR3 coding DNA: TGTGCCAGCAGGCGAATTGGGGCAGGGGAAGAGACCCAGTACTTC.

The chain combines TRBV7-2 with TRBJ2-1; the match to TRBD2 covers 8 bases. CDR3 length: 14 residues. The V gene's germline CDR1 is SGHTA and CDR2 FQGNSA. Trimming at V came to 3 bases and at J to 6 bases, leaving 4 bases not matched to a gene. The CDR3 DNA follows: TGTGCCAGCAGCTTCCCCGGGGGGGTCAATGAGCAGTTCTTC. Protein product: CASSFPGGVNEQFF. Full variable domain (rest looked up from reference TRBV7-2 and TRBJ2-1): GAGVSQSPSNKVTEKGKDVELRCDPISGHTALYWYRQSLGQGLEFLIYFQGNSAPDKSGLPSDRFSAERTGGSVSTLTIQRTQQEDSAVYLCASSFPGGVNEQFFGPGTRLTVL.